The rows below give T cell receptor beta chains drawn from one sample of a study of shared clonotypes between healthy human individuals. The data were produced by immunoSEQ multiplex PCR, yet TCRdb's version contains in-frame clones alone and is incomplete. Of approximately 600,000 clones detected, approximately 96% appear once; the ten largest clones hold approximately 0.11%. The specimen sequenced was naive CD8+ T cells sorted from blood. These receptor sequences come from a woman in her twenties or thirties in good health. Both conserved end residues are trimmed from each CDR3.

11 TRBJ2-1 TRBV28 ASSLGGPAEQF
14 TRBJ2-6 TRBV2 ASSGGPVAGANVLT
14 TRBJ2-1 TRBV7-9 ASSSGTRQAYNEQF
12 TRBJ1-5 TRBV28 ASGRPRGNQPQH
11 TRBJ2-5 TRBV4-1 ASSQDREETQY
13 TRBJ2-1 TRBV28 ASSSASGSYNEQF
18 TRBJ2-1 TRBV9 ASSGGDRGVAGEIQNEQF
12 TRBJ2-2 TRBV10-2 ASSGQGYSGELF
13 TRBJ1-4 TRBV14 ASSQDGSKNEKLF
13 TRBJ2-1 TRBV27 ASSYRRPDYNEQF
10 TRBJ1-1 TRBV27 ASSRQGTEAF
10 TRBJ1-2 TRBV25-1 ASSETGLGYT
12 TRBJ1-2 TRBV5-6 ASSFEGRVGGYT
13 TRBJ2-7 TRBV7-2 ASSLTPDYSYEQY
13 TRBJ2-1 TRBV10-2 ASNEGGGSYNEQF
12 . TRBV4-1 ASSQGTVPPEQY
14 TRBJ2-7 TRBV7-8 ASSLGVLAGSYEQY
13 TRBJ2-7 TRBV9 ASSVGGDQGYEQY
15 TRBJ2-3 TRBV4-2 ASSQMRTGTGSVTQY
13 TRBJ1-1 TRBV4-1 ASSQGSSLNTEAF
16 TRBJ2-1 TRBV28 ASSLLAGGLSRYNEQF
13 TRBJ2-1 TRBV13 ASSSPTGMGNEQF
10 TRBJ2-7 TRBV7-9 ASVGGSYEQY
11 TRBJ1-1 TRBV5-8 ASSLFRGTEAF
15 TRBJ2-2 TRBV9 ASSGGLAGPWAGELF
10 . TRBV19 ASSIDRYEQY
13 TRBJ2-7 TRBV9 ASSVAAAGSYEQY
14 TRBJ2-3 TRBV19 ASSTSPEGSADTQY
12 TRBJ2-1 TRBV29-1 SVVSVRMYNEQF
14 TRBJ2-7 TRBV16 ASSPTQPGLDYEQY
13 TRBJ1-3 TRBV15 ATSTAPGAGNTIY
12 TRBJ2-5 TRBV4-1 ASSQGLLVETQY
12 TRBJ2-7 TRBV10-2 ASSDRWSSYEQY
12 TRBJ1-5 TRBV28 ASSLDHSNQPQH
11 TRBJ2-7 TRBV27 ASSLDGTREQY
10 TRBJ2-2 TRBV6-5 ASSPQEGELF
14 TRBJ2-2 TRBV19 ASTGGSGTLAGELF
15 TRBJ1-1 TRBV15 ATSRGSGSAMNTEAF
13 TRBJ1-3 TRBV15 ATSTGRLSGNTIY
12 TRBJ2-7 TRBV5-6 ASSPGLASYEQY